Listed here are 4 T cell receptor beta chains from one sample, sequenced in a study of shared clonotypes between healthy human individuals. Libraries were prepared by immunoSEQ multiplex PCR; TCRdb keeps only in-frame clonotypes and omits some of them. The sample lists around 550,000 clones, almost 97% occurring once. The sequenced sample consisted of naive CD4+ T cells sorted from blood. Subset here: CD45RA+ positively selected. The receptors originated from a woman in her thirties in good health.

V usage is TRBV11-2 and J usage is TRBJ2-1, with 7 bases fitting TRBD2. Trimming at V came to 0 bases and at J to 4 bases, leaving 3 bases not matched to a gene. In germline, CDR1 is SGHAT, CDR2 FQNNGV. The CDR3 runs to 15 residues. The CDR3: CASSLDGSGYNEQFF. CDR3 bases: TGTGCCAGCAGCTTAGATGGTAGCGGGTACAATGAGCAGTTCTTC.

This CDR3 reads CASSYDARTQYF. The CDR3 DNA is TGTGCCAGCAGTTACGACGCCCGGACCCAGTACTTC. V is TRBV6-5 and J is TRBJ2-5; D unclear. CDR3 length equals 12 residues. The V gene lost 2 bases and the J gene lost 7 bases, with 8 bases spanning the gap. Germline V gives CDR1 MNHEY, CDR2 SVGAGI.

V and J are TRBV19 and TRBJ1-5, with 9 bases that match TRBD1. The germline gives CDR1 LNHDA, CDR2 SQIVND (reference sequence). The CDR3 covers 16 residues. The ends lost 4 bases at V and 1 base at J; junction bases unmatched: 5. The DNA for the CDR3 is TGTGCCAGTAGTAACAGGGGGCCGGGGAGCAATCAGCCCCAGCATTTT. The encoded protein is CASSNRGPGSNQPQHF.

V gene TRBV19 combines with J gene TRBJ1-3; D might be TRBD1 (5 bases). This CDR3 is 14 amino acids long. CDR1 is LNHDA, CDR2 SQIVND, per germline (reference sequence). The V and J ends lost 5 bases and 4 bases respectively, with 12 bases between them. CDR3 DNA: TGTGCCAGTAGTCCAGGGACGGCGGGAAACACCATATATTTT. Its translation is CASSPGTAGNTIYF.